This T cell receptor beta chain was captured in a study of blood T cell repertoires in COVID-19. Assay used: immunoSEQ multiplex PCR; TCRdb lists only in-frame clones, some missing. The sample contains 20,000 to 25,000 clones, about 89% of which appear only once. The germline gives CDR1 GTSNPN, CDR2 SVGIG (reference sequence). The length of the CDR3 is 13 residues. Unmatched junction bases numbered 10, after V lost 5 bases and J lost 8 bases. The sample comprised peripheral blood. The rearrangement links TRBV30 to TRBJ1-2, with 8 bases that match TRBD1. The origin of this receptor is a human donor with active COVID-19. The donor label of this sample is uncertain. CDR3 loop: CAWARQGPGGYTF. CDR3 bases: TGTGCCTGGGCCCGACAGGGGCCGGGCGGCTACACCTTC.